Listed here is a single T cell receptor (beta chain). Seattle's cohort entered during active infection and was followed longitudinally. The CDR3 consists of 12 residues. Germline values: CDR1 MNHNY, CDR2 SVGAGI (reference sequence). Trimming removed 0 bases from V and 9 bases from J, with 8 bases in between. This sample is drawn from a study of blood T cell repertoires in COVID-19. For the study at large: The origin of the acute and convalescent COVID-19 samples was the United States, Italy and Spain.

Authors' analysis steps: How many nucleated cells were present was estimated from reference gene primer amplification. Repertoires were generated with immunoSEQ multiplex PCR, while TCRdb's copy carries only in-frame clones and drops some. V, J and clone size are those of that table, while D and trimming were read from the DNA. The sample lists about 240,000 clones, 82% occurring once. Specimen: peripheral blood. The clonotype originates from a woman of 80 years or more with COVID-19, enrolled during active disease. V and J are TRBV6-6 and TRBJ1-2; no definite D call. CDR3 region: CASSYSEGRYTF. The CDR3 nucleotides are TGTGCCAGCAGTTACTCGGAGGGCCGCTACACCTTC.